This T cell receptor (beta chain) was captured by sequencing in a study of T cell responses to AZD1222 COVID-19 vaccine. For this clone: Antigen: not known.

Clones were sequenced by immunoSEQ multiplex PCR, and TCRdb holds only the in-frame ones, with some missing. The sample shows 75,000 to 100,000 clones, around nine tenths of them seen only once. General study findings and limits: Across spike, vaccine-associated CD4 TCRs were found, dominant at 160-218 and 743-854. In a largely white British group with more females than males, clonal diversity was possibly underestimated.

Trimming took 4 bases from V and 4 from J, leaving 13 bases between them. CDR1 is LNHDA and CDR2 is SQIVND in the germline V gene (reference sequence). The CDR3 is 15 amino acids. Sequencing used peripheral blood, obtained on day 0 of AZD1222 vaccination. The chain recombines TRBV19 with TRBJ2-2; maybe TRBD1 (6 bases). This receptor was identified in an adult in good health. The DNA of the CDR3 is TGTGCCAGTAGTACTACCGGGACACGCACCGGGGAGCTGTTTTTT. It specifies CASSTTGTRTGELFF.